The clone carrying this T cell receptor beta chain has a handful of counts. This table comes from immunoSEQ multiplex PCR, and its TCRdb copy is limited to in-frame clones, with some not included. The repertoire includes some 73,000 clones, approximately 86% of them detected once, and about an eighth sits in the top ten. This sample is part of a study of blood T cell repertoires in COVID-19. Background on the study: Acute and convalescent COVID-19 samples came from the United States, Italy and Spain.

The ends lost 6 bases at V and 2 bases at J; junction bases unmatched: 10. CDR1 is MNHEY, CDR2 SVGAGI, per germline. This CDR3 is 15 amino acids long. Sequencing was done on a sample of peripheral blood. The chain carries TRBV6-5 and TRBJ2-7; TRBD1 aligns across 7 bases. The TCR originated in a woman in her sixties with acute or convalescent COVID-19. CDR3 amino acids: CASSQGGQGAYEQYF. The CDR3 DNA follows: TGTGCCAGCAGCCAAGGGGGTCAGGGGGCCTACGAGCAGTACTTC.